These 30 T cell receptor beta chains were all obtained from the same sample, sequenced in a study of cytomegalovirus exposure and HLA in healthy donors. The protocol was immunoSEQ multiplex PCR, while the TCRdb copy is restricted to in-frame clones and leaves out a portion. The sample includes around 190,000 clones, 85% seen only once; the top ten take roughly 15%. Sequencing was performed on PBMCs. The receptors were gathered from a man younger than 30 in good health and CMV-seropositive.

The chain links TRBV2 to TRBJ2-5; 16 nucleotides match TRBD2. V was clipped by 3 bases and J by 3 bases; unmatched bases: 1. Germline CDR1 and CDR2: SNHLY and FYNNEI. The CDR3 sequence is 16 residues long. CDR3 nucleotide sequence: TGTGCCAGCAGTGAGGGACTAGCGGGAGGGAAAGAGACCCAGTACTTC. Its protein product is CASSEGLAGGKETQYF. The full variable domain, in which reference TRBV2 and TRBJ2-5 provide the parts outside the CDR3, is EPEVTQTPSHQVTQMGQEVILRCVPISNHLYFYWYRQILGQKVEFLVSFYNNEISEKSEIFDDQFSVERPDGSNFTLKIRSTKLEDSAMYFCASSEGLAGGKETQYFGPGTRLLVL.

The chain recombines TRBV6-1 with TRBJ2-1, with 8 bases lining up with TRBD2. CDR3 length: 14 residues. Germline CDR1 and CDR2: MNHNS and SASEGT. With 7 bases clipped from V and 6 bases from J, the junction kept 8 bases outside the gene matches. CDR3: CASTVRGAPNEQFF. In nucleotides, the CDR3 is TGTGCCAGCACTGTGCGGGGGGCGCCCAATGAGCAGTTCTTC.

J is TRBJ2-7 and V is TRBV9, with TRBD2 as a possible D gene (5 bases). The CDR3 has 13 residues. V lost 4 bases and J 3 bases, leaving 11 bases between the germline ends. Germline V gene lookup returns CDR1 SGDLS and CDR2 YYNGEE. The CDR3 DNA follows: TGTGCCAGCAGCTTTGGACTCAACTACGAGCAGTACTTC. This gives the protein CASSFGLNYEQYF. The variable domain in full, with the rest retrieved from reference TRBV9 and TRBJ2-7, is DSGVTQTPKHLITATGQRVTLRCSPRSGDLSVYWYQQSLDQGLQFLIQYYNGEERAKGNILERFSAQQFPDLHSELNLSSLELGDSALYFCASSFGLNYEQYFGPGTRLTVT.

CDR3 residues: CASRPRNHYGYTF. For the CDR3, the DNA is TGTGCCAGCAGACCTAGGAACCACTATGGCTACACCTTC. The chain recombines TRBV28 with TRBJ1-2; no clear D. V shed 6 bases and J shed 3 bases, with 11 bases lying between them. The CDR3 loop spans 13 amino acids. The V gene's germline CDR1 is MDHEN and CDR2 SYDVKM.

The J gene is TRBJ2-7, the V gene TRBV28; 7 nucleotides agree with TRBD1. Per germline, CDR1 MDHEN and CDR2 SYDVKM. This CDR3 is 13 amino acids long. Unmatched junction bases numbered 12, after V lost 10 bases and J lost 6 bases. The CDR3 DNA follows: TGTGCCACCAATTCCCAGGGGGTAGCCGAGCAGTACTTC. Encoded protein: CATNSQGVAEQYF. The full variable domain, rest sourced from reference TRBV28 and TRBJ2-7, is DVKVTQSSRYLVKRTGEKVFLECVQDMDHENMFWYRQDPGLGLRLIYFSYDVKMKEKGDIPEGYSVSREKKERFSLILESASTNQTSMYLCATNSQGVAEQYFGPGTRLTVT.

The chain links TRBV7-9 to TRBJ2-1; TRBD2 is a possible D gene (6 bases). Germline V lookup: CDR1 SEHNR, CDR2 FQNEAQ (reference sequence). Trimming took off 6 bases at V and 4 bases at J, with 22 bases between the two ends. The CDR3 length is 17 residues. DNA of the CDR3: TGTGCCAGCAGTCCCCAATCGCGGCTAGCGCAGTACAATGAGCAGTTCTTC. As protein: CASSPQSRLAQYNEQFF.

This clone showed up just once. V usage is TRBV1 and J usage is TRBJ2-2; TRBD2 is the table's D call and was not checked against the DNA. TRBV1 constitutes a pseudogene. The CDR3 is 17 amino acids. CDR3 in DNA: TGCACCAGCAGCCAAGATTGGCCAGAGGGAAAAGCCGGGGAGCTGTTTTTT. Amino acids: CTSSQDWPEGKAGELFF.

This chain connects TRBV27 to TRBJ2-1; 8 nucleotides align to TRBD2. Germline V gene data show CDR1 as MNHEY and CDR2 as SMNVEV (reference sequence). The CDR3 spans 13 residues. The ends lost 6 bases at V and 5 bases at J; junction bases unmatched: 3. The CDR3 region has the DNA TGTGCCAGCAGAGGGACTAGTAACAATGAGCAGTTCTTC. Translated: CASRGTSNNEQFF.

This clone was seen once. The gene calls are TRBV27 and TRBJ1-1, with a tentative D call TRBD1 (5 bases). The length of the CDR3 is 15 residues. Trimming removed 6 bases at V and 0 bases at J, with 14 bases between. Germline-derived CDR1 and CDR2 are MNHEY and SMNVEV (reference sequence). This CDR3 reads CASSLDMPMNTEAFF. In DNA, the CDR3 is TGTGCCAGCAGCTTGGACATGCCGATGAACACTGAAGCTTTCTTT.

This clone turned up a few times. The chain recombines TRBV5-1 with TRBJ1-6; 10 nucleotides match TRBD1. This CDR3 contains 16 residues. Trimming removed 1 base from V and 7 bases from J; junction bases left unmatched: 5. Germline CDR1 and CDR2: SGHRS and YFSETQ. Here the CDR3 DNA reads TGCGCCAGCAGCTTGTTCTCGGGACAGGGGAATTCACCCCTCCACTTT. Protein sequence: CASSLFSGQGNSPLHF.

The CDR3 DNA sequence: TGCGCCAGCACAGACTCCTACGAGCAGTACTTC. Residues: CASTDSYEQYF. The chain has TRBV10-2 and TRBJ2-7; D is unclear. Germline-derived CDR1 and CDR2 are WSHSY and SAAADI. V was pared by 7 bases and J by 0 bases, with 4 bases between. This CDR3 is 11 amino acids long.

The chain has TRBV7-9 and TRBJ1-5; 10 positions agree with TRBD1. Per the germline V gene, CDR1 is SEHNR and CDR2 is FQNEAQ (reference sequence). J was trimmed by 8 bases and V by 4 bases; bases with no gene match: 11. This CDR3 region has 16 residues. The CDR3 region is CASSSPGQGGVEPQHF. The CDR3 DNA reads TGTGCCAGCAGCTCCCCTGGACAGGGGGGAGTTGAGCCCCAGCATTTT.

The chain combines TRBV5-1 with TRBJ1-1, with TRBD1 as a possible D gene (5 bases). The CDR3 has 15 residues. Trimming removed 4 bases at V and 5 bases at J, with 18 bases between. CDR1 is SGHRS, CDR2 YFSETQ, per germline. The CDR3 DNA reads TGCGCCAGCAGCGCGGGACCGACGAGCAGTACTGAAGCTTTCTTT. Its translation: CASSAGPTSSTEAFF.

This clone was observed once. The chain links TRBV6-1 to TRBJ1-2; D not certain. Trimming shortened V by 7 bases and J by 0 bases, and 12 bases separated the two germline ends. The CDR3 has 14 amino acids. Germline V gene sequence: CDR1 MNHNS, CDR2 SASEGT. The CDR3 DNA is TGTGCCAGCACCCCGACAACTGCTAACTATGGCTACACCTTC. Protein: CASTPTTANYGYTF.

The V gene is TRBV18, the J gene TRBJ1-2, with D hard to call. The CDR3 loop spans 14 amino acids. CDR1 KGHSH and CDR2 LQKENI come from the germline V gene. Trimming left V 3 bases short and J 6 bases short, with 14 bases between. CDR3 sequence reads: CASSPGGDRDGYTF. CDR3 DNA sequence: TGTGCCAGCTCACCGGGCGGGGATAGGGATGGCTACACCTTC.

The V gene is TRBV11-2, the J gene TRBJ2-7; a weak D match, TRBD2 (5 bases). Germline V gives CDR1 SGHAT, CDR2 FQNNGV. The ends were cut back, 1 base at V and 9 bases at J, with 10 bases in the middle. The CDR3 spans 12 residues. CDR3: CASSLGQLGQYF. The CDR3 DNA is TGTGCCAGCAGCTTAGGCCAACTAGGGCAGTACTTC.

The chain is built from TRBV14 and TRBJ2-3; TRBD1 agrees at 7 bases. This CDR3 contains 15 residues. J lost 4 bases, V lost 5 bases, and 9 bases had no gene match. CDR1 and CDR2 from the germline V gene are SGHDN and FVKESK. The DNA for the CDR3 is TGTGCCAGCAGCTTTAAGACAGGGATTGCAGATACGCAGTATTTT. Amino acid sequence: CASSFKTGIADTQYF.

The genes are TRBV28 and TRBJ2-5, with D perhaps TRBD2 (7 bases). CDR3 size: 16 residues. The V gene lost 2 bases and the J gene lost 5 bases, with 18 bases spanning the gap. Germline V CDR1 and CDR2: MDHEN, SYDVKM. The chain's CDR3 is CASSLPFWGGPETQYF. The CDR3 bases are TGTGCCAGCAGTTTACCTTTTTGGGGGGGCCCCGAGACCCAGTACTTC.

This clone appeared a few times. This chain uses TRBV2 with TRBJ1-2; tentatively, D is TRBD1 (6 bases). The ends were cut back, 6 bases at V and 4 bases at J, with 15 bases in the middle. The CDR3 has 14 residues. Germline CDR1 and CDR2: SNHLY and FYNNEI. CDR3 nucleotides: TGTGCCAGCAGGGAACAGGGAGGGCGCTATGGCTACACCTTC. It yields the protein CASREQGGRYGYTF. The entire variable domain, with the rest obtained from reference TRBV2 and TRBJ1-2, is as follows: EPEVTQTPSHQVTQMGQEVILRCVPISNHLYFYWYRQILGQKVEFLVSFYNNEISEKSEIFDDQFSVERPDGSNFTLKIRSTKLEDSAMYFCASREQGGRYGYTFGSGTRLTVV.

V gene TRBV21-1 combines with J gene TRBJ2-2; the table's D call, TRBD2, has no DNA check behind it. TRBV21-1 is a listed pseudogene. The CDR3 extends over 16 amino acids. CDR3: CASSKVREGPTGELFF. The CDR3 DNA follows: TGTGCCAGCAGCAAAGTAAGAGAGGGCCCCACCGGGGAGCTGTTTTTT.

The J gene is TRBJ2-5, the V gene TRBV7-6; 9 bases line up with TRBD1. Germline CDR1 and CDR2: SGHVS and FNYEAQ. The CDR3 consists of 15 residues. V shed 4 bases and J 4 bases; nucleotides not matched to a gene: 7. CDR3 loop: CASSSGTGTPETQYF. CDR3 DNA sequence: TGTGCCAGCAGCTCCGGGACAGGGACCCCAGAGACCCAGTACTTC.

The chain's CDR3 is CASSPEASGLPYEQYF. CDR3 DNA sequence: TGTGCCAGCAGTCCTGAAGCCTCGGGACTGCCATACGAGCAGTACTTC. This chain connects TRBV27 to TRBJ2-7, with D tentatively TRBD2 (6 bases). V lost 5 bases and J 4 bases, leaving 21 bases between the germline ends. CDR1 and CDR2 (germline): MNHEY, SMNVEV (reference sequence). CDR3 length: 16 residues.

This chain connects TRBV6-5 to TRBJ2-1, with 8 positions matching TRBD2. The CDR3 totals 14 residues. V was pared by 5 bases and J by 1 base, with 1 base of the junction left unmatched. The germline V gene has CDR1 MNHEY and CDR2 SVGAGI. The CDR3 DNA sequence: TGTGCCAGCAGTCGACTAGCGTCCTACAATGAGCAGTTCTTC. As protein: CASSRLASYNEQFF.

This sequence joins TRBV19 and TRBJ1-5; D may be TRBD1 (6 bases). The CDR3 totals 14 residues. Germline V gene sequence: CDR1 LNHDA, CDR2 SQIVND (reference sequence). Trimming removed 6 bases at V and 3 bases at J, with 12 bases between. The CDR3 spells CASSLDRTNQPQHF. The CDR3 nucleotides read TGTGCCAGTAGCCTCGACAGGACCAATCAGCCCCAGCATTTT.

CDR3 coding DNA: TGTGCCAGCAGGGGAGAGGACCAAGAGACCCAGTACTTC. Its translation: CASRGEDQETQYF. The chain combines TRBV2 with TRBJ2-5; maybe TRBD2 (5 bases). The germline V gene has CDR1 SNHLY and CDR2 FYNNEI. This CDR3 is 13 amino acids long. Trimming pared 6 bases from V and 0 bases from J, leaving 8 bases between.

In this sample, this clone turned up a few times. V gene TRBV2 combines with J gene TRBJ1-2; D gene unclear. The ends were cut back, 4 bases at V and 7 bases at J, with 13 bases in the middle. CDR3 length: 13 residues. Germline CDR1 and CDR2: SNHLY and FYNNEI. CDR3 amino acids: CASSVAPTGGYTF. For the CDR3, the DNA is TGTGCCAGCAGTGTAGCTCCGACGGGTGGCTACACCTTC.

This clone was seen only a few times. Other DNA sequences in the same sample also yield this CDR3. The rearrangement joins TRBV19 to TRBJ1-1, with D unresolved. V was trimmed by 2 bases and J by 0 bases, leaving 4 bases between them. Germline lookup yields CDR1 LNHDA and CDR2 SQIVND (reference sequence). The CDR3 totals 13 residues. CDR3 DNA sequence: TGTGCCAGTAGTATATCCATGAACACTGAAGCTTTCTTT. Translation: CASSISMNTEAFF.

V usage is TRBV27 and J usage is TRBJ1-1; D uncertain. There are 16 residues in the CDR3. Germline CDR1 and CDR2: MNHEY and SMNVEV (reference sequence). V lost 5 bases to trimming and J lost 3 bases, with 19 bases between them. DNA of the CDR3: TGTGCCAGCAGTCTTAGTTCGGGGAGAGGTCACACTGAAGCTTTCTTT. Amino acid sequence: CASSLSSGRGHTEAFF.

The chain uses TRBV5-4 and TRBJ1-2; TRBD1 aligns across 8 bases. Per the germline V gene, CDR1 is SGHNT and CDR2 is YYREEE (reference sequence). V trimming: 4 bases; J trimming: 5 bases; junction bases outside the gene matches: 7. The CDR3 contains 14 residues. This chain's CDR3 is CASSTRTGGYGYTF. The CDR3 DNA is TGTGCCAGCAGCACGAGAACAGGGGGGTATGGCTACACCTTC. Supplemented by reference TRBV5-4 and TRBJ1-2, the full variable domain reads ETGVTQSPTHLIKTRGQQVTLRCSSQSGHNTVSWYQQALGQGPQFIFQYYREEENGRGNFPPRFSGLQFPNYSSELNVNALELDDSALYLCASSTRTGGYGYTFGSGTRLTVV.

This clone has only one observation. The V gene is TRBV7-9, the J gene TRBJ2-7; a weak D match, TRBD1 (5 bases). The germline V and J ends were trimmed by 4 bases and 2 bases, with 9 bases remaining between them. The length of the CDR3 is 13 residues. Germline V lookup: CDR1 SEHNR, CDR2 FQNEAQ (reference sequence). The CDR3 DNA reads as TGTGCCAGCAGCTCTCCGACAGCCTACGAGCAGTACTTC. It codes for CASSSPTAYEQYF.